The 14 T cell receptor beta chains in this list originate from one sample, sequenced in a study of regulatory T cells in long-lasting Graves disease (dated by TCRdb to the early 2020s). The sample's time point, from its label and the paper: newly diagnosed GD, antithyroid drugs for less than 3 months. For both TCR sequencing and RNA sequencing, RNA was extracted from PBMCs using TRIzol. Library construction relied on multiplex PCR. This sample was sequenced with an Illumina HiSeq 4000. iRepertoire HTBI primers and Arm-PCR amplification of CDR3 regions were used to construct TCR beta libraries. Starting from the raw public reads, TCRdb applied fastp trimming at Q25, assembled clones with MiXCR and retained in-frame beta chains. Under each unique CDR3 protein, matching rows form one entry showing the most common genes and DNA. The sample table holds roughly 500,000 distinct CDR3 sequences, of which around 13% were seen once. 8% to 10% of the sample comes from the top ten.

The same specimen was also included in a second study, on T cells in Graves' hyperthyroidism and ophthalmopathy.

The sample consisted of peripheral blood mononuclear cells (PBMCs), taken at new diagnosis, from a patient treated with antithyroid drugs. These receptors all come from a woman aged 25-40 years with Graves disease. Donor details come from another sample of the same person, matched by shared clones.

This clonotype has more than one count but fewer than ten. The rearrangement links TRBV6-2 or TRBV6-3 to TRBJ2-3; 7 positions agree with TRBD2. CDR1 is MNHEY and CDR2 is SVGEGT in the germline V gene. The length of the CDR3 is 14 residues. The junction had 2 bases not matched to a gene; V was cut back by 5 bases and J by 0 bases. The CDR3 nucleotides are TGTGCCAGCAGTCGGCGGGAGAGCACAGATACGCAGTATTTT. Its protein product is CASSRRESTDTQYF.

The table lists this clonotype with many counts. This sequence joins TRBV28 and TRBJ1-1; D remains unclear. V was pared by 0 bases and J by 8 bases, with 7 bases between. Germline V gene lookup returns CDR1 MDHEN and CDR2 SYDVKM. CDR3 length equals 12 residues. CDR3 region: CASSLWQAEAFF. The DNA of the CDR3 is TGTGCCAGCAGTTTATGGCAGGCCGAAGCTTTCTTT.

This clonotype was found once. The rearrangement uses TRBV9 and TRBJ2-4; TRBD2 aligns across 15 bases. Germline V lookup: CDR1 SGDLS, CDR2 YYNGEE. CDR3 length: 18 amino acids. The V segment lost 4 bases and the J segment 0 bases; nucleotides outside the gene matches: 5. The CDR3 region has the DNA TGTGCCAGCAGCCCCGGACTAGCGGGAGGGCCAGCCAAAAACATTCAGTACTTC. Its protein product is CASSPGLAGGPAKNIQYF.

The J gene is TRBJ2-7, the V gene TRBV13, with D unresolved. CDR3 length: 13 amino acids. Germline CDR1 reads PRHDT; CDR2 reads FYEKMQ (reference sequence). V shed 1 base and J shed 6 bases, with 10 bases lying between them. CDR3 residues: CASSLADSLEQYF. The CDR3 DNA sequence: TGTGCCAGCAGCTTAGCGGATTCCCTCGAGCAGTACTTC.

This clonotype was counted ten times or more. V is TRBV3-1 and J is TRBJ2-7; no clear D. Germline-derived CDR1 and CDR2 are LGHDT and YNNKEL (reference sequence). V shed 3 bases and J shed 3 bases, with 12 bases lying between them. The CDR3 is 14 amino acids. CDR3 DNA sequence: TGTGCCAGCAGCCAGCCCGGGTTCTTCTACGAGCAGTACTTC. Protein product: CASSQPGFFYEQYF.

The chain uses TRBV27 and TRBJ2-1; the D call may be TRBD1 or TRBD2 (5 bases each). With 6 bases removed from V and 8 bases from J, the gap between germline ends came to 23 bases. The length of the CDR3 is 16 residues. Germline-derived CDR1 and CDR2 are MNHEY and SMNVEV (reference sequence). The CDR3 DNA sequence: TGTGCCAGCAGACTGCGCCGGGACGGGTTTGGTCATGAGCAGTTCTTC. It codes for CASRLRRDGFGHEQFF.

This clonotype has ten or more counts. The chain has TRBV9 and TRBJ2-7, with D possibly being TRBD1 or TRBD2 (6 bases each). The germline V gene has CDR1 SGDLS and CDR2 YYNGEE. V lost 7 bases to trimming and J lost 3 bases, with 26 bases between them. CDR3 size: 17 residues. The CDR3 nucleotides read TGTGCCAGCTACCCTTTAGGGGGGCTGCAGGGGCGCTACGAGCAGTACTTC. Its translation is CASYPLGGLQGRYEQYF.

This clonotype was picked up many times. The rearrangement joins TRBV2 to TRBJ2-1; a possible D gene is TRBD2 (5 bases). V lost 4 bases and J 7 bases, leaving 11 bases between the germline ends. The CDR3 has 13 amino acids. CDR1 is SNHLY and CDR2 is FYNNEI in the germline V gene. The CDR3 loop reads CASSGLAANEQFF. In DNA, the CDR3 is TGTGCCAGCAGTGGTCTAGCTGCTAATGAGCAGTTCTTC.

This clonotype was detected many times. CDR3 coding DNA: TGTGCCAGCAGAGGGGCGGGAGAGACCCAGTACTTC. Its translation: CASRGAGETQYF. The chain recombines TRBV11-2 with TRBJ2-5; D may be TRBD1 or TRBD2 (5 bases each). Germline V gives CDR1 SGHAT, CDR2 FQNNGV. This CDR3 has 12 residues. V lost 6 bases and J lost 4, with 9 bases in between.

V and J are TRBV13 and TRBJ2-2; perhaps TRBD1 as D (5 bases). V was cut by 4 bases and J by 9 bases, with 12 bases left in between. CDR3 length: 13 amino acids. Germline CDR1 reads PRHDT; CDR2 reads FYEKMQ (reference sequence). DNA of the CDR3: TGTGCCAGCAGCTCCGACAGTAACCGGGAGCTGTTTTTT. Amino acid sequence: CASSSDSNRELFF.

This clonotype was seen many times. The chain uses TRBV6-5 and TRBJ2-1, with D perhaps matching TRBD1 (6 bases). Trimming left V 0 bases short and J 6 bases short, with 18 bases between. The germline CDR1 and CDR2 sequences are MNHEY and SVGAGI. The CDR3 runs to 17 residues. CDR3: CASSYSIPGIGGNEQFF. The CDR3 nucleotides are TGTGCCAGCAGTTACTCGATCCCGGGCATAGGGGGCAATGAGCAGTTCTTC.

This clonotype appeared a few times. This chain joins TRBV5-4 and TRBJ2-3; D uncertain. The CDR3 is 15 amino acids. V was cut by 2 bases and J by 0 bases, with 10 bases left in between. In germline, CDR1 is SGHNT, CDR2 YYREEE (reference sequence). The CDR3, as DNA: TGTGCCAGCAGCTTTAATTGGGGTAGCACAGATACGCAGTATTTT. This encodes CASSFNWGSTDTQYF.

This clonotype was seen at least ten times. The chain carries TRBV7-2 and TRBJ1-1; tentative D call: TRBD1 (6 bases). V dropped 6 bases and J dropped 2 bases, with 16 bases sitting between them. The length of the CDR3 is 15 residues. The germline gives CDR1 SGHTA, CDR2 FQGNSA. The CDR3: CASRQSRGGNTEAFF. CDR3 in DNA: TGTGCCAGCAGGCAAAGCAGGGGCGGTAACACTGAAGCTTTCTTT.

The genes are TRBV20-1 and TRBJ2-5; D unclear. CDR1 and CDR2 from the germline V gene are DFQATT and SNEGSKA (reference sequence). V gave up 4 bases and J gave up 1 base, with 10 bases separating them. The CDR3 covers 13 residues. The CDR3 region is CSAIVGIQETQYF. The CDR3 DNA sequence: TGCAGTGCTATAGTAGGGATCCAAGAGACCCAGTACTTC.